This TCR beta chain was found in a study of blood T cell repertoires in COVID-19. Germline CDR1 SQVTM, CDR2 ANQGSEA. V was pared by 7 bases and J by 5 bases, with 17 bases between. The CDR3 loop spans 13 amino acids. Methods used by the authors: Estimation of nucleated cell counts relied on the amplification of reference gene primers. The assay was immunoSEQ multiplex PCR, and TCRdb's table has in-frame clones only and misses some. V and J calls and clone size are those listed in that table; D and trimming were worked out from the DNA. There are some 270,000 clones in the sample; 84% occur only once, and 1.5% to 1.7% lies in the top ten.

The chain has TRBV29-1 and TRBJ2-5; tentatively, D is TRBD1 (5 bases). The sample comprised peripheral blood. The sequence came from a woman in her 40s who had recovered from COVID-19. The CDR3 nucleotides read TGCAGCGGTCTCCTCGCAGGGTTGGAGACCCAGTACTTC. It encodes CSGLLAGLETQYF.